This T cell receptor (beta chain) was recovered during a study of cytomegalovirus exposure and HLA in healthy donors (dated by TCRdb to about 2017). Regarding the research as a whole: An earlier analysis of more than 550 of the donors reported roughly 300 Gb of sequence data and roughly 120 million unique TCR beta sequences obtained from about 200 million T cells. Alongside the repertoire data, information on donor age, sex, ethnicity and CMV serostatus was compiled. Every discovery cohort repertoire had been produced on one sequencing platform. Approximately 330 gigabases of sequencing data and around 88 million unique TCR sequences made up an early release that covered approximately 620 HLA-typed donors. In an earlier analysis of around 540 of the donors, high-throughput TCR beta sequencing was used to judge whether each TCR beta V gene segment behaved as functional or pseudogenic. On average, 235,054 unique TCR beta nucleotide sequences were sequenced per donor among 398 genotyped donors of the cohort, with roughly 18% of those sequences being non-productive. A later genetic analysis took genome-wide SNP genotypes for about three fifths of the 666 donors and used that subset as a discovery cohort. Class I and class II HLA loci were covered by the typing at four-digit resolution. A later analysis re-analyzed previously published TCR beta repertoires from about 730 donors and added high-resolution HLA genotyping to study TCR occurrence patterns. High-throughput TCR immunosequencing, statistical association of individual TCRs with disease status, and machine learning were combined to predict cytomegalovirus infection status. The study profiled the T cell repertoires of hundreds of subjects by immunosequencing and related them to cytomegalovirus serostatus. Rather than using new phenotypic data, the later analysis identified candidate immune exposures from TCR beta sequences and from how often those sequences occurred across donors. The genetic ancestry cluster associated with self-reported Caucasian donors included about 81% of the 398 genotyped donors. The study aimed to test whether signatures of past pathogen exposure could be identified by cataloging public T cell receptors. Typing coverage varied by locus: roughly 620-640 donors for A, B, C, DRB1 and DQB1; roughly 520 for DQA1; approximately 610 for DPA1; approximately 490 for DPB1. In addition to the first cohort of about 650 subjects, a separate validation cohort of 120 different subjects was used. Roughly five DR-DQ haplotypes were handled as single units for association and clustering, since linkage in the cohort was strong. Results the study describes overall, beyond this receptor: Assigning TCR associations to individual alleles was difficult when HLA alleles, especially DR and DQ, strongly co-occurred. Specific HLA alleles were associated with around 18,000 TCR beta sequences at a false discovery rate of 0.05 in a later analysis. The study gave a list of 150 to 200 TCR beta chains associated with cytomegalovirus. Correlated functional status among segregating V segments might be attributable to linkage disequilibrium, but an unknown experimental factor could not be ruled out. A few of the identified cytomegalovirus-associated TCR beta chains were confirmed in vitro to be specific for cytomegalovirus antigens. The cohort was sequenced for TCR beta chains only, and without alpha or paired-chain data the features that could be detected were limited. In an earlier analysis of roughly 560 of the donors, most TCR beta V segments were observed in productive rearrangements about 87% or about 30% of the time, broadly matching IMGT annotations. A further reported finding was that TCR beta sequences accurately predicted the HLA-A and HLA-B alleles for most subjects in the first cohort. Compared with the roughly 720-donor mean, donors in an Asian-associated ancestry cluster had fewer N-insertions in productive TCRs, according to a later genetic analysis. Presence/absence analyses assumed roughly uniform sequencing depth across donors, an assumption that may not hold. While some public TCRs were present in many individuals, most TCR sequences turned up only very rarely across donors. According to a later analysis, TCR association rates differed among HLA loci, with DRB1 alleles showing the most associated TCRs and HLA-C alleles showing the fewest. Some IMGT-functional V segments, including TRBV6-2 and TRBV6-3, could not be distinguished by the 87-base-pair reads and were therefore excluded. A later genetic analysis associated a missense DCLRE1C variant with V-gene and J-gene trimming of TCR beta chains, and an independent cohort replicated the association. In a later analysis, several top co-occurrence clusters were reported to appear linked to parvovirus B19, influenza, CMV and Epstein-Barr virus. Because counts were too low, seventeen rarely observed V segments, including chromosome 9 orphons, were excluded from the earlier analysis of 587 of the donors. For the cohort, immune exposure information was limited to CMV serostatus. Cytomegalovirus status was reported to be diagnosed by the classifier with high specificity and sensitivity in both the original and validation cohorts. Most CMV-associated TCR beta chains appeared to be HLA-restricted in a later analysis, and the HLA associations seemed to be driven largely by CMV exposure. A cluster of highly shared sequence variants was judged likely to be a technical artifact of the sequencing pipeline. Because some donors lacked HLA typing at each locus, the association tests relied only on the typed subset. The authors suggested that the approach could potentially be generalized to other disease states and immunological phenotypes. A later analysis found that HLA-associated TCR beta chains were more clonally expanded and had lower generation probabilities than equally common non-associated chains.

Note on this clone: Its antigen is currently not known. No base quality information exists; no much larger clone differs at one position.

The library was generated by the immunoSEQ multiplex PCR assay. A mixture of 60 forward primers for TCR Vbeta segments and 13 reverse primers for TCR Jbeta segments was used in the multiplex PCR. The CDR3 region of rearranged TCR beta genes was amplified from genomic DNA with a multiplex PCR assay. The Illumina HiSeq System was used to sequence the amplified TCR beta libraries as 87-base-pair reads. Per the authors' processing: In a later analysis, around 80 million unique TCR beta chains were counted across the 500 to 850 repertoires, and about 9.9 million of these chains were shared by at least two donors. Raw reads were error-corrected and collapsed into unique sequences by a nearest-neighbor algorithm in which closely related sequences were merged to remove PCR and sequencing errors. Alignment of CDR3 sequences to IMGT reference sequences was used to assign V, D and J gene segments. For a sequence to be retained, at least a six-nucleotide match to both a V gene segment and a J gene segment was required. Rearrangements were called productive when the CDR3 lacked stop codons and stayed in frame with V and J; all others were non-productive. CDR3 was defined according to IMGT convention as the region running from the second conserved V-encoded cysteine to the conserved J-encoded phenylalanine. Sequences without an unambiguous match to a single V gene segment were excluded from the earlier analysis of a few hundred of the donors. In an earlier analysis of about 590 of the donors, a V segment was called functional when productive rearrangements were above 56.7%, and segregating when the standard deviation between donors exceeded 5%. A statistical classification framework was built to diagnose cytomegalovirus status from the catalog of TCR beta chain sequences. A later analysis assigned V and J genes by comparing TCR nucleotide sequences with IMGT/GENE-DB human TR gene sequences. The TCRdist pipeline was used in a later analysis to assign CDR3 sequences and most-parsimonious VDJ recombination scenarios. In a later analysis, each TCR beta chain was defined by its CDR3 amino acid sequence together with its V-gene family, and reads lacking a unique V-gene family were excluded. As a way to deal with suspected cross-contamination and a sequencing artifact, a later analysis dropped approximately 590 nucleotide sequences that were highly shared and had low generation probability. A later analysis calculated a clonal expansion index for each public chain from normalized within-repertoire ranks of inferred template counts. In a later analysis, generation probabilities were computed using a VDJ recombination model fitted to out-of-frame rearrangements, and the results were checked against IGoR. In a later analysis, hypergeometric tests were used to score TCR-TCR, TCR-HLA and TCR-CMV co-occurrence, with a repertoire-size bias correction applied to TCR pairs. A later analysis estimated false discovery rates by permuting HLA or CMV assignments 20 times. A later analysis grouped co-occurring TCRs with DBSCAN, adding TCRdist sequence similarity when clustering within HLA-allele-positive subsets. For co-occurrence clustering, repertoires with fewer than 30,000 or more than 120,000 public chains were excluded, along with about five repertoires with anomalous nucleotide sharing. Sourced from immuneACCESS, this table was stored by TCRdb with only in-frame sequences that have V and J called. A share of the clones is absent; for the studies checked, an unresolved V gene accounts for under half, and the remainder has no known explanation. V, J and clone size are taken as reported in that table, and D and trimming were inferred from the DNA itself. Recorded for this sample are about 180,000 clones; about four fifths of them occurred a single time. Approximately 0.51% of the sample rests with the top ten.

CDR1 is given as GTSNPN and CDR2 as SVGIG, both from the germline V gene (reference sequence). V sheds 2 bases and J sheds 8 bases, leaving 18 bases between their ends. Including the terminal cysteine and phenylalanine, the CDR3 comprises 14 residues. Left in the record is the CDR3 DNA by itself, 42 bases read in frame from the first base. The cohort was made up of 500 to 800 healthy bone marrow donors. At the time of sampling, all cohort members were nominally healthy, though unrecorded immune exposures were likely present. The donor tested CMV seronegative, placing the donor among the 350 to 400 seronegative members of the cohort. A peripheral blood sample was provided by each donor, and peripheral blood mononuclear cells were used for TCR beta sequencing. The Qiagen DNeasy Blood Extraction Kit was used to extract genomic DNA from the blood cell samples.

This receptor was identified in a woman between 45 and 65 years old in good health and CMV-seronegative. This chain is built from TRBV30 and TRBJ1-2; the best D guess is TRBD1, with 5 bases matching. Material: PBMCs. Here is the DNA: TGTGCCTGGAGTTTGACGGGGGTGACGTACGGCTACACCTTC. Its product reads: CAWSLTGVTYGYTF. Where the CDR3 stops, the reference TRBV30 and TRBJ1-2 genes take over; the full variable domain is SQTIHQWPATLVQPVGSPLSLECTVEGTSNPNLYWYRQAAGRGLQLLFYSVGIGQISSEVPQNLSASRPQDRQFILSSKKLLLSDSGFYLCAWSLTGVTYGYTFGSGTRLTVV.